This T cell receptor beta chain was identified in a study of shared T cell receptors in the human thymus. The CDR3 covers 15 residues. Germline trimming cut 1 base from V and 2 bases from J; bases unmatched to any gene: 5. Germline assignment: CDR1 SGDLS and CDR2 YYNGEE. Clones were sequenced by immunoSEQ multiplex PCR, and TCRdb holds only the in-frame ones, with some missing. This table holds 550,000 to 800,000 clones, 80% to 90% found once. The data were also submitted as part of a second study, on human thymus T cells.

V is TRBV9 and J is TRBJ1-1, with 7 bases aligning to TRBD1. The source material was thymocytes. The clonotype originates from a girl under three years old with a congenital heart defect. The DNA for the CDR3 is TGTGCCAGCAGCGTACTCGAGGGGGCTAACACTGAAGCTTTCTTT. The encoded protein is CASSVLEGANTEAFF.